This T cell receptor beta chain was retrieved from a study of T cell repertoires in cytomegalovirus infection. TCRdb reanalysed the reads using MiXCR and keeps one entry per CDR3 protein. The table lists hundreds of thousands of distinct CDR3 sequences, 10% to 12% of them singletons, with approximately 10% in the top ten. This clonotype was seen ten or more times. The specimen sequenced was PBMCs. The clonotype was recovered from a human donor in good health (CMV status not recorded). Some clones in this sample may be carry-over from other donors' samples.

CDR3 sequence (DNA): TGTGCCAGCAGTTGGAGAGCGGGGGCCACCTACGAGCAGTACTTC. Encoded protein: CASSWRAGATYEQYF. J is TRBJ2-7 and V is TRBV6-6, with 8 positions matching TRBD2. The V gene's germline CDR1 is MNHNY and CDR2 SVGAGI (reference sequence). This CDR3 has 15 amino acids. Trimming took 4 bases from V and 2 from J; bases not matched to a gene: 7.